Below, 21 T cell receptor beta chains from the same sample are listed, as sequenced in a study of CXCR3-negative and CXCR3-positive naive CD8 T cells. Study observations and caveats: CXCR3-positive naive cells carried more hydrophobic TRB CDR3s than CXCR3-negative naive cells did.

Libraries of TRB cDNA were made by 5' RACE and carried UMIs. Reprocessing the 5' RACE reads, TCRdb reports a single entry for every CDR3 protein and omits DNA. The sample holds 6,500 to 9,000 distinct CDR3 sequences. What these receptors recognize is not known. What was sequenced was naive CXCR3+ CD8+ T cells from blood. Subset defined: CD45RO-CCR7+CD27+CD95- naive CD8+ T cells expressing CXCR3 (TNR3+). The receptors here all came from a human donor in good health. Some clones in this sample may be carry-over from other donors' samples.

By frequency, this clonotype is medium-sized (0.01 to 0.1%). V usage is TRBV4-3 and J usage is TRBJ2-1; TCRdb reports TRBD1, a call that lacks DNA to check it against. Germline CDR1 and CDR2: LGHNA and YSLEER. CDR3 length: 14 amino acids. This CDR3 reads CASSHPGSYNEQFF.

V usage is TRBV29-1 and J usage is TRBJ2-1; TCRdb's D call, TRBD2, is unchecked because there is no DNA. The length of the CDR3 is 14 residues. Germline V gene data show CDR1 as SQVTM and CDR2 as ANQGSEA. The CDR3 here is CSVAASGNYNEQFF.

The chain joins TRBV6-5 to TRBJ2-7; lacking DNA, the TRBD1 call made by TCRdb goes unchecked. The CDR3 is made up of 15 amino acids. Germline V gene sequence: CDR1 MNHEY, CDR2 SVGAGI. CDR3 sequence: CASSLRDPLSYEQYF.

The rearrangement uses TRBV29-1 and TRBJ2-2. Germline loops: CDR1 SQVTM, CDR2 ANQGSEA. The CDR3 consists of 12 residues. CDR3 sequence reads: CSVLWGTGELFF.

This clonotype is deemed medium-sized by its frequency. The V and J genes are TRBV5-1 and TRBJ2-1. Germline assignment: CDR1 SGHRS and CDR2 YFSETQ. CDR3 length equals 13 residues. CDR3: CASSLVSSSEQFF.

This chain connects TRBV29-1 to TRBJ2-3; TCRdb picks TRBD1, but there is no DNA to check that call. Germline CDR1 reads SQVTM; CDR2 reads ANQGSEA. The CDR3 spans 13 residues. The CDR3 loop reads CSVAGPNGNTQYF.

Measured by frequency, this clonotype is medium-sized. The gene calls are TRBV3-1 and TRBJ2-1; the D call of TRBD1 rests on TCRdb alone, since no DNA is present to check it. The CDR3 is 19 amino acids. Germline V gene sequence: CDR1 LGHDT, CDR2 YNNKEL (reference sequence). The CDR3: CASSQALPGTGGENNEQFF.

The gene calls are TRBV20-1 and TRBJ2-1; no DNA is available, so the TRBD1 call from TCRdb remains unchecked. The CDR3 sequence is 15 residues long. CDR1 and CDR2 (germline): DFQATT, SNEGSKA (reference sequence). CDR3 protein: CSARELAAPYNEQFF.

This CDR3 is CASSPPGASGNTIYF. This sequence joins TRBV12-3 or TRBV12-4 and TRBJ1-3; TCRdb outputs TRBD1, but without DNA this stays unchecked. The CDR3 extends over 15 amino acids.

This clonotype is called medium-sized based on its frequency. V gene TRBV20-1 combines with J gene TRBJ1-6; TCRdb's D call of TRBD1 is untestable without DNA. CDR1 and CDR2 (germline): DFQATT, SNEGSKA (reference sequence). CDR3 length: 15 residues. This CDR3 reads CSARGGHNNGSPLHF.

The CDR3 loop reads CSASGLAKNTQYF. V gene TRBV20-1 combines with J gene TRBJ2-3. CDR3 length equals 13 residues. Looked up from germline, CDR1 is DFQATT and CDR2 is SNEGSKA (reference sequence).

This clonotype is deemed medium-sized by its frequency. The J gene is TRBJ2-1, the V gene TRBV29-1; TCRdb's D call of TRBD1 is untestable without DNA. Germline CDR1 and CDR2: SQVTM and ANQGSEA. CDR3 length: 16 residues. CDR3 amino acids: CSVEDRGGQSYNEQFF.

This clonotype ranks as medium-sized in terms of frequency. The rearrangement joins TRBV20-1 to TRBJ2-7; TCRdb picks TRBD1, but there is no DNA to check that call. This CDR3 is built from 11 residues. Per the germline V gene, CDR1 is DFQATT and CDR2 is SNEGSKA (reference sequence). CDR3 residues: CSWTGPYEQYF.

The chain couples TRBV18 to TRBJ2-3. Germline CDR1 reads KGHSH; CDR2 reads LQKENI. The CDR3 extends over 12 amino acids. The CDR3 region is CASSSITDTQYF.

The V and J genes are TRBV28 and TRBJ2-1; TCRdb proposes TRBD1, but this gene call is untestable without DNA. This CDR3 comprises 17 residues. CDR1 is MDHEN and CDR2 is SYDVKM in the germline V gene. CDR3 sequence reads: CASRSTRQGILLDEQFF.

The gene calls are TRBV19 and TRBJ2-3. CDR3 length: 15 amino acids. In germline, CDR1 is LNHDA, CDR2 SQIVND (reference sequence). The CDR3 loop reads CASSIDLEERDTQYF. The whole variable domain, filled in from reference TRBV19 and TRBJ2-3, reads DGGITQSPKYLFRKEGQNVTLSCEQNLNHDAMYWYRQDPGQGLRLIYYSQIVNDFQKGDIAEGYSVSREKKESFPLTVTSAQKNPTAFYLCASSIDLEERDTQYFGPGTRLTVL.

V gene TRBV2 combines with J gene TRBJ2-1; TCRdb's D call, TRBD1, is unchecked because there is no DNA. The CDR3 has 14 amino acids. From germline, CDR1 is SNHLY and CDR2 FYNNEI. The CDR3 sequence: CASSVWQAPGEQFF.

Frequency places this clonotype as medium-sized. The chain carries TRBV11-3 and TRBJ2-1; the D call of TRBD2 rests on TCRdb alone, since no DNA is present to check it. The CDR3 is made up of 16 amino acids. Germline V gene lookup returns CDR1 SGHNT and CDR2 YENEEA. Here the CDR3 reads CASSSTRGSSYNEQFF.

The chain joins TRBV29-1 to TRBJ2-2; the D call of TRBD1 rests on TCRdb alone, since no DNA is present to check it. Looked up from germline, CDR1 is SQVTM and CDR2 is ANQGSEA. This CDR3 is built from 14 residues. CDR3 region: CSGRTGGFTGELFF.

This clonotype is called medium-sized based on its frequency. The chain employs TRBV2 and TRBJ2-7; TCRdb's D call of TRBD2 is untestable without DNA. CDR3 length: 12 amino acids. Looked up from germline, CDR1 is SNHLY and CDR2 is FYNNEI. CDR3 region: CANKGLADEQYF.

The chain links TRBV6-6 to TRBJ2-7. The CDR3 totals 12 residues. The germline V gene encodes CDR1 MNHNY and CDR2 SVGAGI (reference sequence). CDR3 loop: CASSPDRYEQYF.